Listed below are T cell receptor beta chains from one sample, sequenced in a study of T-cell memory formation after mild COVID-19. Each CDR3 protein gets one entry after TCRdb re-called the 5' RACE reads with MiXCR. The sample lists 100,000 to 130,000 distinct CDR3 sequences; 15% to 20% were seen once. Sequencing was carried out using PBMCs or a T cell subset sorted from them (not recorded which). The receptors come from a man younger than 35 who had mild COVID-19 (a few samples of this study predate the infection). Cell type and time point are not known. Both conserved end residues are part of each CDR3. The order of the fields is V gene, D gene, clone size, J gene, CDR3 protein, CDR3 DNA. The D gene is left open where the match is weak. Rows may omit the clone size; those that give it use once, few, many or a size class.

TRBV6-6,TRBD2,many,TRBJ2-5,CASSYDGGEETQYF,TGTGCCAGCAGTTACGATGGGGGGGAAGAGACCCAGTACTTC
TRBV7-2,NA,NA,TRBJ1-1,CASSLLGGSNTEAFF,TGTGCCAGCAGCCTACTAGGGGGTAGTAACACTGAAGCTTTCTTT
TRBV7-9,NA,NA,TRBJ2-5,CACDPLERETQYF,TGTGCCTGCGACCCTCTTGAGAGAGAGACCCAGTACTTC
TRBV24-1,NA,NA,TRBJ2-5,CATSDWKMETQYF,TGTGCCACCAGTGATTGGAAGATGGAGACCCAGTACTTC
TRBV4-1,NA,few,TRBJ1-1,CASSQQNTEAFF,TGCGCCAGCAGCCAGCAGAACACTGAAGCTTTCTTT
TRBV7-2,NA,medium-sized,TRBJ2-5,CASSLRPSRETQYF,TGTGCCAGCAGCTTGAGGCCTAGCCGGGAGACCCAGTACTTC
TRBV7-2,TRBD1,NA,TRBJ2-4,CASSYRTGENIQYF,TGTGCCAGCAGCTACAGGACAGGGGAAAACATTCAGTACTTC
TRBV5-1,TRBD2,few,TRBJ2-2,CASSLGLGPTGELFF,TGCGCCAGCAGCTTAGGACTAGGGCCCACCGGGGAGCTGTTTTTT
TRBV4-1,TRBD2,many,TRBJ2-1,CASSQEAAGGPGEQFF,TGCGCCAGCAGCCAAGAGGCAGCGGGGGGGCCTGGTGAGCAGTTCTTC
TRBV20-1,NA,many,TRBJ2-7,CSASLPGSTYEQYF,TGCAGTGCTAGTCTCCCGGGGTCTACCTACGAGCAGTACTTC
TRBV4-1,TRBD2,NA,TRBJ2-5,CASSHPWGSGGARETQYF,TGCGCCAGCAGCCACCCCTGGGGTAGCGGGGGGGCTCGGGAGACCCAGTACTTC
TRBV29-1,NA,few,TRBJ2-1,CSVEEMGVGSNEQFF,TGCAGCGTTGAAGAAATGGGGGTGGGTTCCAATGAGCAGTTCTTC
TRBV12-3/TRBV12-4,NA,NA,TRBJ1-3,CASKGRPNSGNTIYF,TGTGCCAGCAAAGGTCGACCGAACTCTGGAAACACCATATATTTT
TRBV7-3,TRBD2,few,TRBJ2-2,CASSLVGLAGNGGELFF,TGTGCCAGCAGCTTAGTCGGACTAGCGGGGAATGGCGGGGAGCTGTTTTTT
TRBV6-5,NA,NA,TRBJ1-1,CASRTGFGDEAFF,TGTGCCAGCAGAACAGGGTTCGGGGACGAAGCTTTCTTT
TRBV11-3,NA,NA,TRBJ2-1,CASSLDFADEQFF,TGTGCCAGCAGCTTAGATTTCGCGGATGAGCAGTTCTTC
TRBV28,NA,few,TRBJ1-1,CASTLYGTTEAFF,TGTGCCAGCACCCTATATGGGACCACTGAAGCTTTCTTT
TRBV10-3,NA,few,TRBJ1-1,CAIRGSTEAFF,TGTGCCATCAGGGGGTCCACTGAAGCTTTCTTT
TRBV6-2/TRBV6-3,TRBD1,few,TRBJ2-3,CASSYSGQGTDTQYF,TGTGCCAGCAGTTACTCGGGACAGGGCACAGATACGCAGTATTTT
TRBV4-3,NA,few,TRBJ1-4,CASSQGQGGEKLFF,TGCGCCAGCAGCCAAGGGCAGGGTGGAGAAAAACTGTTTTTT
TRBV20-1,NA,NA,TRBJ1-2,CSATPDTYGYTF,TGCAGTGCCACCCCCGATACCTATGGCTACACCTTC
TRBV28,TRBD2,NA,TRBJ2-1,CASNPTSGGYNEQFF,TGTGCCAGCAACCCTACTAGCGGGGGATACAATGAGCAGTTCTTC
TRBV5-1,NA,NA,TRBJ2-2,CASSLAGLFTGELFF,TGCGCCAGCAGCTTGGCCGGCCTATTCACCGGGGAGCTGTTTTTT
TRBV5-1,NA,few,TRBJ2-6,CASSLQEISSGANVLTF,TGCGCCAGCAGCTTACAGGAGATTTCCTCTGGGGCCAACGTCCTGACTTTC
TRBV28,NA,NA,TRBJ2-1,CASVGGASGSYNEQFF,TGTGCCAGCGTGGGGGGGGCTAGCGGCTCCTACAATGAGCAGTTCTTC
TRBV20-1,TRBD2,few,TRBJ2-5,CSARDERGGPETQYF,TGCAGTGCTAGAGATGAGCGGGGGGGCCCAGAGACCCAGTACTTC
TRBV9,NA,NA,TRBJ1-3,CASSVAPSGNTIYF,TGTGCCAGCAGCGTAGCCCCCTCTGGAAACACCATATATTTT
TRBV12-3/TRBV12-4,NA,NA,TRBJ1-2,CASSFEQSYGYTF,TGTGCCAGCAGTTTTGAACAGTCCTATGGCTACACCTTC
TRBV4-1,NA,NA,TRBJ1-1,CASSQRLNTEAFF,TGCGCCAGCAGCCAAAGGCTGAACACTGAAGCTTTCTTT
TRBV24-1,NA,few,TRBJ2-3,CATSDPGTLADTQYF,TGTGCCACCAGTGACCCGGGGACATTGGCAGATACGCAGTATTTT
TRBV20-1,TRBD1,few,TRBJ2-1,CSARKTLGQGVGNEQFF,TGCAGTGCTAGGAAGACCCTGGGACAGGGGGTAGGCAATGAGCAGTTCTTC
TRBV7-2,NA,NA,TRBJ1-2,CASSPISGGYTF,TGTGCCAGCAGCCCGATCTCGGGGGGCTACACCTTC
TRBV20-1,TRBD1,few,TRBJ2-5,CSASRDSLRTQYF,TGCAGTGCTAGTAGGGACAGCCTAAGGACCCAGTACTTC
TRBV10-3,TRBD1,NA,TRBJ1-2,CASGRGLDYGYTF,TGTGCCAGTGGGAGGGGGCTCGACTATGGCTACACCTTC
TRBV4-2,TRBD1,NA,TRBJ1-2,CASSQLGGTGSYGYTF,TGTGCCAGCAGCCAATTAGGGGGGACAGGGAGCTATGGCTACACCTTC
TRBV12-3/TRBV12-4,NA,NA,TRBJ1-4,CASSLGRAPTNEKLFF,TGTGCCAGCAGTTTGGGCAGGGCTCCAACTAATGAAAAACTGTTTTTT
TRBV7-2,NA,few,TRBJ1-2,CASSFERGAGYGYTF,TGTGCCAGCAGCTTTGAGCGGGGCGCAGGCTATGGCTACACCTTC
TRBV5-1,TRBD1,few,TRBJ2-3,CASSSGQGKDTQYF,TGCGCCAGCAGCTCCGGACAGGGGAAAGATACGCAGTATTTT
TRBV5-1,NA,NA,TRBJ2-5,CASSPRTAQETQYF,TGCGCCAGCAGCCCACGGACAGCCCAAGAGACCCAGTACTTC
TRBV7-2,TRBD2,many,TRBJ2-5,CASSFSSGGRETQYF,TGTGCCAGCAGCTTCTCTAGCGGGGGGCGAGAGACCCAGTACTTC
TRBV14,NA,few,TRBJ2-2,CASSQYGLRAPTGELFF,TGTGCCAGCAGCCAATACGGCCTCAGAGCACCGACCGGGGAGCTGTTTTTT
TRBV12-3/TRBV12-4,TRBD1,few,TRBJ1-5,CASRTTGAVNQPQHF,TGTGCCAGCAGGACGACAGGGGCGGTCAATCAGCCCCAGCATTTT
TRBV5-1,TRBD2,NA,TRBJ2-3,CASSKLAGGNTDTQYF,TGCGCCAGCAGCAAACTAGCGGGGGGAAACACAGATACGCAGTATTTT
TRBV7-2,NA,few,TRBJ2-5,CASSFNTVETQYF,TGTGCCAGCAGCTTCAACACCGTTGAGACCCAGTACTTC
TRBV4-3,NA,many,TRBJ2-2,CASSQESPQAGELFF,TGCGCCAGCAGCCAAGAATCTCCGCAGGCCGGGGAGCTGTTTTTT
TRBV6-6,NA,NA,TRBJ1-1,CASTPGASGTEAFF,TGTGCCAGCACCCCAGGGGCGAGTGGAACTGAAGCTTTCTTT
TRBV5-1,TRBD2,few,TRBJ2-1,CASSNPGLGEEEQFF,TGCGCCAGCAGCAATCCGGGACTAGGCGAGGAGGAGCAGTTCTTC
TRBV6-5,TRBD1,few,TRBJ1-2,CASKEQGYYGYTF,TGTGCCAGCAAGGAACAGGGGTACTATGGCTACACCTTC
TRBV5-8,NA,few,TRBJ1-3,CASSLMTSSGNTIYF,TGTGCCAGCAGCTTAATGACCAGCTCTGGAAACACCATATATTTT
TRBV12-3/TRBV12-4,TRBD1,NA,TRBJ2-7,CASRRGTGGSYEQYF,TGTGCCAGCAGGAGAGGGACAGGGGGCTCCTACGAGCAGTACTTC
TRBV5-1,NA,NA,TRBJ2-1,CASSLAVIAGGNEQFF,TGCGCCAGCAGCTTGGCGGTTATAGCAGGGGGGAATGAGCAGTTCTTC
TRBV5-1,TRBD1,many,TRBJ2-1,CASSSTRRGNEQFF,TGCGCCAGCAGCTCCACCCGCAGGGGGAATGAGCAGTTCTTC
TRBV5-1,TRBD2,NA,TRBJ2-1,CASSFVLASNEQFF,TGCGCCAGCAGCTTCGTACTAGCGAGCAATGAGCAGTTCTTC
TRBV4-3,NA,many,TRBJ2-1,CASSQLSTRNEQFF,TGCGCCAGCAGCCAATTAAGTACTAGGAATGAGCAGTTCTTC
TRBV29-1,NA,NA,TRBJ2-3,CSVESQGPRTDTQYF,TGCAGCGTTGAATCGCAGGGACCCCGCACAGATACGCAGTATTTT